A single sample gave rise to the 16 T cell receptor beta chains below, sequenced in a study of blood T cells in healthy people across ages. Sample-barcoded 5' priming and a J-beta primer mix drove a second PCR of roughly 7 to 11 cycles. One entry per CDR3 protein results from TCRdb running MiXCR on the 5' RACE reads. This sample has roughly 720,000 distinct CDR3 sequences, with around half found just once. The sequencing input was blood. Receptors originate from an elderly man in good health.

This chain links TRBV3-1 with TRBJ1-1; D not resolved. CDR1 is LGHDT and CDR2 is YNNKEL in the germline V gene (reference sequence). V lost 3 bases and J 4 bases, leaving 12 bases between the germline ends. The CDR3 sequence is 14 residues long. CDR3 loop: CASSHGRGGTEAFF. CDR3 nucleotides: TGTGCCAGCAGCCACGGACGGGGAGGCACTGAAGCTTTCTTT.

This clonotype was seen once. The V call is TRBV7-9, the J call TRBJ2-5; D might be TRBD1 (5 bases). Trimming took 5 bases from V and 5 from J, leaving 15 bases between them. Germline CDR1 reads SEHNR; CDR2 reads FQNEAQ (reference sequence). CDR3 length: 14 amino acids. CDR3 DNA sequence: TGTGCCAGCAGCACGGACACGGTGGGTGAGACCCAGTACTTC. Translated, it gives CASSTDTVGETQYF.

V usage is TRBV7-6 and J usage is TRBJ2-5; no definite D call. Trimming removed 2 bases from V and 2 bases from J, with 12 bases in between. The CDR3 consists of 15 residues. Germline V lookup: CDR1 SGHVS, CDR2 FNYEAQ. The CDR3 here is CASSLSLLRQETQYF. DNA for the CDR3: TGTGCCAGCAGCTTAAGTCTCCTACGACAAGAGACCCAGTACTTC.

V and J are TRBV5-1 and TRBJ1-2; a possible D gene is TRBD1 (5 bases). V lost 4 bases, J lost 4 bases, and 17 bases lay in between. There are 15 residues in the CDR3. Germline-derived CDR1 and CDR2 are SGHRS and YFSETQ. In DNA, the CDR3 is TGCGCCAGCAGCGCACCGCATGGGGACGGCTATGGCTACACCTTC. It codes for CASSAPHGDGYGYTF. Together with reference TRBV5-1 and TRBJ1-2, the CDR3 gives the full variable domain: KAGVTQTPRYLIKTRGQQVTLSCSPISGHRSVSWYQQTPGQGLQFLFEYFSETQRNKGNFPGRFSGRQFSNSRSEMNVSTLELGDSALYLCASSAPHGDGYGYTFGSGTRLTVV.

This rearrangement joins TRBV3-1 to TRBJ2-7; 8 nucleotides align to TRBD1. Near its end, the DNA agrees better with TRBJ2-5, so the J call may be wrong. Germline CDR1 is LGHDT and CDR2 is YNNKEL (reference sequence). CDR3 length equals 16 residues. The CDR3 protein is CASSQETGAAGETQYF. The CDR3 DNA reads TGTGCCAGCAGCCAAGAGACAGGGGCCGCGGGAGAGACCCAGTACTTC.

This chain joins TRBV6-2 or TRBV6-3 and TRBJ2-1; D may be TRBD2 (8 bases). CDR3 size: 13 residues. The V gene's germline CDR1 is MNHEY and CDR2 SVGEGT. Trimming removed 8 bases from V and 10 bases from J, with 18 bases in between. This CDR3 reads CASERAGGQEQFF. Written as DNA, the CDR3 is TGTGCCAGCGAACGGGCGGGGGGACAGGAGCAGTTCTTC.

The V and J genes are TRBV2 and TRBJ1-2, with D uncertain. The CDR3 sequence is 13 residues long. V was cut by 5 bases and J by 8 bases, with 15 bases left in between. Per germline, CDR1 SNHLY and CDR2 FYNNEI. The CDR3 loop reads CASSYVEARGYTF. The DNA for the CDR3 is TGTGCCAGCAGTTACGTGGAGGCTAGGGGCTACACCTTC.

This clonotype was observed many times. This chain uses TRBV7-9 with TRBJ2-1; D remains unclear. Germline-derived CDR1 and CDR2 are SEHNR and FQNEAQ (reference sequence). Trimming took 0 bases from V and 4 from J, leaving 7 bases between them. The CDR3 contains 14 residues. The chain's CDR3 is CASSLAGTYNEQFF. DNA for the CDR3: TGTGCCAGCAGCTTAGCGGGAACTTACAATGAGCAGTTCTTC.

This clonotype has more than one count but fewer than ten. The rearrangement uses TRBV11-2 and TRBJ1-2; 7 bases map to TRBD1. CDR3 length: 14 amino acids. The germline V gene encodes CDR1 SGHAT and CDR2 FQNNGV. The J segment lost 2 bases and the V segment lost 3 bases, leaving 3 bases of the junction unmatched. Here the CDR3 DNA reads TGTGCCAGCAGCTTCTCCAGGGGGAACTATGGCTACACCTTC. Amino acids: CASSFSRGNYGYTF.

The chain links TRBV2 to TRBJ2-4, with D uncertain. V was clipped by 5 bases and J by 1 base, with 18 bases between them. The CDR3 extends over 17 amino acids. Germline V gene data show CDR1 as SNHLY and CDR2 as FYNNEI. CDR3 protein: CASSSQSVRTAKNIQYF. In DNA form, the CDR3 reads TGTGCCAGCAGTTCCCAGTCAGTCCGGACGGCCAAAAACATTCAGTACTTC.

The genes are TRBV29-1 and TRBJ1-2, with 8 positions matching TRBD1. V was pared by 0 bases and J by 4 bases, with 4 bases of the junction left unmatched. The CDR3 has 14 amino acids. Looked up from germline, CDR1 is SQVTM and CDR2 is ANQGSEA. CDR3 sequence: CSVEDLGTGYGYTF. In DNA, the CDR3 is TGCAGCGTTGAAGATCTCGGGACAGGCTATGGCTACACCTTC.

The table lists this clonotype with a few counts. This chain connects TRBV13 to TRBJ2-7; D is possibly TRBD2 (6 bases). The germline V and J ends were trimmed by 4 bases and 2 bases, with 15 bases remaining between them. The CDR3 runs to 15 residues. CDR1 and CDR2 (germline): PRHDT, FYEKMQ (reference sequence). CDR3 in amino acids: CASSWGLAGTYEQYF. The CDR3 DNA reads TGTGCCAGCAGCTGGGGACTGGCGGGTACCTACGAGCAGTACTTC.

V and J are TRBV9 and TRBJ1-2, with D maybe TRBD1 (6 bases). V was cut by 2 bases and J by 4 bases, with 15 bases left in between. The germline V gene has CDR1 SGDLS and CDR2 YYNGEE. The CDR3 has 15 residues. This CDR3 is CASSVGDTAAYGYTF. The DNA for the CDR3 is TGTGCCAGCAGCGTCGGGGACACCGCCGCCTATGGCTACACCTTC.

This sequence joins TRBV11-2 and TRBJ2-1; no reliable D call. V lost 7 bases and J lost 1, with 14 bases in between. Germline V gene data show CDR1 as SGHAT and CDR2 as FQNNGV. This CDR3 has 15 amino acids. The CDR3 reads CASTLDSRSYNEQFF. Written as DNA, the CDR3 is TGTGCCAGCACTTTGGATAGCCGATCCTACAATGAGCAGTTCTTC.

This clonotype was found many times. The chain combines TRBV4-2 with TRBJ2-1; 9 bases map to TRBD2. V shed 2 bases and J 5 bases; nucleotides not matched to a gene: 4. Germline CDR1 is LGHNA and CDR2 is YNFKEQ. The CDR3 covers 15 residues. The CDR3 sequence is CASSQYRTSDNEQFF. The CDR3 nucleotides read TGTGCCAGCAGCCAATACCGGACTAGCGACAATGAGCAGTTCTTC.

The V gene is TRBV2, the J gene TRBJ2-1, with 9 positions matching TRBD1. CDR3 length equals 19 residues. Trimming took 6 bases from V and 3 from J; bases not matched to a gene: 18. Germline CDR1 is SNHLY and CDR2 is FYNNEI. CDR3 coding DNA: TGTGCCAGCAGACAACCGGGACAGGGTCTAATAGGGGTCTACAATGAGCAGTTCTTC. It codes for CASRQPGQGLIGVYNEQFF.